The 6 T cell receptor beta chains below all came from one sample that was sequenced in a study of shared clonotypes between healthy human individuals. Profiling relied on immunoSEQ multiplex PCR, and the TCRdb table lists in-frame clones only, not all of them. The sample lists about 870,000 clones, nearly 95% occurring once. Naivety among CD8 cells was defined by CD45RO negativity and positive CCR7 selection, thereby excluding terminally differentiated effector memory CD45RA+ cells. The source material was naive CD8+ T cells sorted from blood. The receptors shown here come from a man younger than 40 in good health.

This sequence joins TRBV27 and TRBJ1-1; TRBD1 might be the D (5 bases). This CDR3 has 14 residues. Trimming removed 5 bases from V and 3 bases from J, with 13 bases in between. CDR1 and CDR2 from the germline V gene are MNHEY and SMNVEV (reference sequence). The CDR3 spells CASSPYGGYTEAFF. The CDR3 nucleotides are TGTGCCAGCAGTCCGTACGGGGGGTACACTGAAGCTTTCTTT.

This chain joins TRBV27 and TRBJ2-1; weak D call: TRBD2 (7 bases). Germline CDR1 MNHEY, CDR2 SMNVEV (reference sequence). V was cut by 1 base and J by 4 bases, with 11 bases left in between. The CDR3 is 15 amino acids. The CDR3 nucleotides read TGTGCCAGCAGTTTATGGGGGGGCTTGTACAATGAGCAGTTCTTC. It translates to CASSLWGGLYNEQFF.

The J gene is TRBJ2-3, the V gene TRBV29-1, with D possibly being TRBD1 (6 bases). This CDR3 has 13 residues. The V end was cut by 6 bases, the J end by 0 bases, with 10 bases between. The germline CDR1 and CDR2 sequences are SQVTM and ANQGSEA. The CDR3, as DNA: TGCAGCGTCCCGACAGGAAGCACAGATACGCAGTATTTT. Translation: CSVPTGSTDTQYF.

The chain joins TRBV14 to TRBJ2-1; 11 bases align to TRBD2. The V and J ends lost 3 bases and 8 bases, in that order; junction bases with no gene match: 9. CDR1 and CDR2 from the germline V gene are SGHDN and FVKESK. CDR3 length: 16 residues. CDR3 sequence (DNA): TGTGCCAGCAGCCATCCACGACTAGCGGGAAGAGATGAGCAGTTCTTC. As protein: CASSHPRLAGRDEQFF.

V is TRBV7-9 and J is TRBJ2-5, with 7 bases fitting TRBD1. With V trimmed by 4 bases and J by 2 bases, 4 bases remained unmatched. Germline V gene lookup returns CDR1 SEHNR and CDR2 FQNEAQ (reference sequence). The CDR3 loop spans 14 amino acids. CDR3 residues: CASSSTGQQETQYF. CDR3 sequence (DNA): TGTGCCAGCAGCTCTACGGGACAGCAAGAGACCCAGTACTTC.

The chain recombines TRBV7-9 with TRBJ2-1, with D unresolved. The V end was cut by 4 bases, the J end by 0 bases, with 13 bases between. Germline CDR1 SEHNR, CDR2 FQNEAQ (reference sequence). CDR3 length equals 16 residues. CDR3 sequence (DNA): TGTGCCAGCAGCTACCCCGGACGGAACTCCTACAATGAGCAGTTCTTC. It is translated as CASSYPGRNSYNEQFF.